This TCR beta chain was obtained from a study of regulatory T cells in long-lasting Graves disease. The time point is: newly diagnosed GD, antithyroid drugs for less than 3 months. TCR sequences were obtained from RNA taken from PBMCs. This clonotype came up a few times. Germline loops: CDR1 MNHEY, CDR2 SVGEGT. The V gene lost 2 bases and the J gene lost 2 bases, with 12 bases spanning the gap. This CDR3 is 15 amino acids long. CDR3-region Arm-PCR and iRepertoire HTBI primers produced the TCR beta libraries. TCRdb re-derived calls from the multiplex PCR reads in MiXCR, one entry per CDR3 protein. The sample consists of some 330,000 distinct CDR3 sequences, approximately 10% of them appearing once. This sample was also put to use in a study of T cells in Graves' hyperthyroidism and ophthalmopathy.

This clonotype was obtained from a woman aged 18-35 years with Graves disease. The starting material was peripheral blood mononuclear cells (PBMCs), obtained at new diagnosis, from a patient treated with antithyroid drugs. V usage is TRBV6-2 or TRBV6-3 and J usage is TRBJ1-1, with D unclear. The CDR3 protein is CASSYVRHLNTEAFF. As DNA, the CDR3 is TGTGCCAGCAGTTACGTCCGGCACCTTAACACTGAAGCTTTCTTT.